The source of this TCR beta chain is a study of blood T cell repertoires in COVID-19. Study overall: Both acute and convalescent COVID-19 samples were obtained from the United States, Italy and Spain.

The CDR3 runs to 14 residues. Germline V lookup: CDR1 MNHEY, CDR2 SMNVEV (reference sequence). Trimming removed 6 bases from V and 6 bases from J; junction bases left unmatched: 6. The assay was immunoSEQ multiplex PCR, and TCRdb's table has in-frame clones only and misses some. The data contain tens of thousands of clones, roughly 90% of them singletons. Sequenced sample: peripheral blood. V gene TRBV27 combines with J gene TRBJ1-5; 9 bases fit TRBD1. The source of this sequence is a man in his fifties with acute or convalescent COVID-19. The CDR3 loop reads CASRPRTGVQPQHF. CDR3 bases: TGTGCCAGCAGGCCCCGGACAGGGGTTCAGCCCCAGCATTTT.